This TCR beta chain was identified during a study of T cell repertoires in cytomegalovirus infection. This clonotype was detected a few times. TCRdb ran MiXCR on the reads and lists one entry per CDR3 protein. Found here are 150,000 to 200,000 distinct CDR3 sequences, about 28% of them singletons; the top ten hold 30% to 35%. Trimming removed 2 bases from V and 3 bases from J, with 11 bases in between. This CDR3 is built from 15 residues. Germline V gives CDR1 SGHKS, CDR2 YYEKEE (reference sequence). The TCR was taken from a human donor in good health (CMV status not recorded). Some clones in this sample may be carry-over from other donors' samples. The V call is TRBV5-5, the J call TRBJ2-2, with unresolved D. Sequences were obtained from PBMCs. CDR3 loop: CASSFSSKDTGELFF. CDR3 bases: TGTGCCAGCAGCTTTAGTAGCAAGGACACCGGGGAGCTGTTTTTT. The full variable domain, in which reference TRBV5-5 and TRBJ2-2 provide the parts outside the CDR3, is DAGVTQSPTHLIKTRGQQVTLRCSPISGHKSVSWYQQVLGQGPQFIFQYYEKEERGRGNFPDRFSARQFPNYSSELNVNALLLGDSALYLCASSFSSKDTGELFFGEGSRLTVL.